The following is a T cell receptor beta chain sequence with its context. The entry originates in a study of blood T cell repertoires in COVID-19. In the source study's methods: Using reference gene primer amplification, nucleated cell counts were estimated. Data came from immunoSEQ multiplex PCR; TCRdb stores just in-frame clones and leaves some out. V, J and clone size reflect that table, while D and trimming were determined from the DNA. The table lists over 150,000 clones, roughly 88% of them singletons. From germline, CDR1 is ENHRY and CDR2 SYGVKD. The CDR3 loop spans 14 amino acids. After removal of 7 bases from V and 6 bases from J, the junction contained 5 bases not matched to a gene.

V is TRBV10-3 and J is TRBJ2-1, with 11 nucleotides matching TRBD2. Sequenced material: peripheral blood. This receptor was identified in a middle-aged man with COVID-19, enrolled during active disease. The CDR3 DNA reads as TGTGCCATCATGACTAGCGGGGCGGCCAATGAGCAGTTCTTC. It codes for CAIMTSGAANEQFF.